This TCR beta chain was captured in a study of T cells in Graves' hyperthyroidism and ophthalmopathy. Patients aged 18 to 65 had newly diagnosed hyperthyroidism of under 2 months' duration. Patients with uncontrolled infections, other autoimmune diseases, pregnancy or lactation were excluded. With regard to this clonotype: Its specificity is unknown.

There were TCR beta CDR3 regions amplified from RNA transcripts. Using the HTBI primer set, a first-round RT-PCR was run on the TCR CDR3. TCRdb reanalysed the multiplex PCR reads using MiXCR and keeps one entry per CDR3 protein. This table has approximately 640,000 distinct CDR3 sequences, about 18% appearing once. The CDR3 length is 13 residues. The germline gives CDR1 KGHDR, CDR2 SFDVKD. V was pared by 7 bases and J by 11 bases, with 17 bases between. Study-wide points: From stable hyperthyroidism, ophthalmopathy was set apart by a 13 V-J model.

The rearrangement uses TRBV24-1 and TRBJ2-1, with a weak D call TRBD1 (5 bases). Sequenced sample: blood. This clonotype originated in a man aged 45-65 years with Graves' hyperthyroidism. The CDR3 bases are TGTGCCACCAGCGTGAATTTAGGGGTTCAGCAGTTCTTC. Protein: CATSVNLGVQQFF.